Below, 31 T cell receptor beta chains from the same sample are listed, as sequenced in a study of response to subunit inactivated influenza vaccine. Each CDR3 protein is one row after TCRdb ran MiXCR on the RT-PCR reads. Seen here are a few hundred thousand distinct CDR3 sequences, roughly 10% observed once, and the top ten hold more than 9.5%. The data were also submitted as part of a second study, on T cells expressing NK-cell markers. That paper states: What made the TCR beta cDNA was 5'RACE template switching with UMIs.

This material consisted of PBMCs from blood, taken on the day of vaccination. Receptor source: a man aged 45-65 years who received an inactivated influenza vaccine.

The V and J genes are TRBV6-1 and TRBJ2-5; D is possibly TRBD1 (6 bases). With 4 bases removed from V and 2 bases from J, the gap between germline ends came to 14 bases. CDR1 is MNHNS, CDR2 SASEGT, per germline. The length of the CDR3 is 15 residues. This chain's CDR3 is CASSGATGNQETQYF. In DNA, the CDR3 is TGTGCCAGCAGTGGGGCGACAGGAAATCAAGAGACCCAGTACTTC.

There are a few counts of this clonotype. The rearrangement uses TRBV12-3 or TRBV12-4 and TRBJ2-1, with D tentatively TRBD1 (5 bases). There are 14 residues in the CDR3. Between the trimmed V and J ends, which lost 10 bases and 3 bases, there was a span of 16 bases. CDR3 nucleotide sequence: TGTGCCACCACTCAGGGCCAGTACTACAATGAGCAGTTCTTC. Its translation: CATTQGQYYNEQFF.

V gene TRBV30 combines with J gene TRBJ1-1, with D perhaps TRBD1 (5 bases). Germline loops: CDR1 GTSNPN, CDR2 SVGIG (reference sequence). V gave up 7 bases and J gave up 1 base, with 10 bases separating them. This CDR3 comprises 12 residues. The CDR3 reads CASSDRNTEAFF. In DNA form, the CDR3 reads TGTGCCTCCTCAGACAGGAACACTGAAGCTTTCTTT.

This clonotype showed up many times. V is TRBV6-2 or TRBV6-3 and J is TRBJ2-3; D gene ambiguous. Germline V gene sequence: CDR1 MNHEY, CDR2 SVGEGT. This CDR3 is built from 14 residues. The ends were cut back, 0 bases at V and 6 bases at J, with 10 bases in the middle. For the CDR3, the DNA is TGTGCCAGCAGTTACTCGGGTACTTCCGATACGCAGTATTTT. Protein sequence: CASSYSGTSDTQYF.

This clonotype was detected only a few times. The chain uses TRBV7-2 and TRBJ2-1; D gene unclear. The CDR3 length is 15 residues. Germline-derived CDR1 and CDR2 are SGHTA and FQGNSA. The V and J ends lost 2 bases and 9 bases respectively, with 17 bases between them. The CDR3 loop is CASSLSPSVVPEQFF. The CDR3 DNA reads as TGTGCCAGCAGCTTATCCCCCTCAGTAGTGCCTGAGCAGTTCTTC.

The chain is built from TRBV27 and TRBJ2-7; D gene unclear. This CDR3 has 14 amino acids. V was cut by 5 bases and J by 1 base, with 12 bases left in between. The germline V gene encodes CDR1 MNHEY and CDR2 SMNVEV (reference sequence). The CDR3 sequence: CASSLNLWSYEQYF. DNA for the CDR3: TGTGCCAGCAGTCTAAACCTCTGGTCCTACGAGCAGTACTTC.

The chain employs TRBV20-1 and TRBJ2-1; 11 bases fit TRBD2. The V gene's germline CDR1 is DFQATT and CDR2 SNEGSKA (reference sequence). CDR3 length: 15 residues. V shed 4 bases and J 8 bases; nucleotides not matched to a gene: 10. The CDR3 spells CSATRLAGLKDEQFF. CDR3 DNA: TGCAGTGCTACAAGACTAGCGGGGTTGAAGGATGAGCAGTTCTTC.

This clonotype was detected ten times or more. The gene calls are TRBV7-9 and TRBJ1-1, with D perhaps matching TRBD1 (5 bases). This CDR3 is built from 15 residues. Per germline, CDR1 SEHNR and CDR2 FQNEAQ (reference sequence). V lost 2 bases, J lost 0 bases, and 10 bases lay in between. CDR3 in DNA: TGTGCCAGCAGCTTACCCGGGACGTTGAACACTGAAGCTTTCTTT. This gives the protein CASSLPGTLNTEAFF.

V usage is TRBV7-9 and J usage is TRBJ2-7; no clear D gene. Trimming cost V 3 bases and J 5 bases, with 8 bases left between them. Germline CDR1 reads SEHNR; CDR2 reads FQNEAQ (reference sequence). This CDR3 contains 12 residues. The CDR3 loop is CASSLRFHEQYF. CDR3 nucleotide sequence: TGTGCCAGCAGCTTGAGGTTCCACGAGCAGTACTTC.

V gene TRBV27 combines with J gene TRBJ1-6; D gene ambiguous. Trimming took off 5 bases at V and 0 bases at J, with 14 bases between the two ends. Germline CDR1 is MNHEY and CDR2 is SMNVEV (reference sequence). The CDR3 is made up of 17 amino acids. The CDR3 region is CASSPRSFSSYNSPLHF. Written as DNA, the CDR3 is TGTGCCAGCAGTCCCCGGTCCTTTAGCTCCTATAATTCACCCCTCCACTTT.

This clonotype was recorded many times. The chain is built from TRBV12-3 or TRBV12-4 and TRBJ1-1; no clear D gene. Trimming shortened V by 5 bases and J by 1 base, and 2 bases separated the two germline ends. The CDR3 loop spans 11 amino acids. The CDR3 is CASSTNTEAFF. DNA of the CDR3: TGTGCCAGCAGTACGAACACTGAAGCTTTCTTT.

This sequence joins TRBV20-1 and TRBJ2-3, with TRBD1 as a possible D gene (5 bases). The ends were cut back, 6 bases at V and 2 bases at J, with 15 bases in the middle. The CDR3 totals 14 residues. CDR1 and CDR2 from the germline V gene are DFQATT and SNEGSKA (reference sequence). CDR3 bases: TGCAGTGCCCCGGTGGCAGGGTCCACAGATACGCAGTATTTT. Translated, it gives CSAPVAGSTDTQYF.

The V gene is TRBV18, the J gene TRBJ2-1, with 11 bases that match TRBD2. CDR1 and CDR2 (germline): KGHSH, LQKENI. The V gene end was trimmed by 2 bases and the J gene end by 4 bases; junction bases not matched to a gene: 7. There are 17 residues in the CDR3. The CDR3 is CASSPGSSGRQYNEQFF. Written as DNA, the CDR3 is TGTGCCAGCTCACCAGGGTCTAGCGGGAGGCAGTACAATGAGCAGTTCTTC.

V is TRBV12-3 or TRBV12-4 and J is TRBJ1-3; perhaps TRBD1 as D (5 bases). The CDR3 sequence is 15 residues long. The V gene lost 5 bases and the J gene lost 0 bases, with 11 bases spanning the gap. CDR3 sequence reads: CASSGDRRSGNTIYF. CDR3 bases: TGTGCCAGCAGTGGGGACCGCCGCTCTGGAAACACCATATATTTT.

This clonotype was detected a few times. The chain combines TRBV29-1 with TRBJ1-2; TRBD1 is a possible D gene (6 bases). The CDR3 covers 12 residues. The V gene's germline CDR1 is SQVTM and CDR2 ANQGSEA. V was trimmed by 5 bases and J by 2 bases, leaving 9 bases between them. This CDR3 reads CSVSQGNYGYTF. DNA of the CDR3: TGCAGCGTTAGTCAGGGGAACTATGGCTACACCTTC.

This clonotype came up many times. The chain combines TRBV12-3 or TRBV12-4 with TRBJ2-5; maybe TRBD1 (5 bases). Trimming shortened V by 6 bases and J by 0 bases, and 8 bases separated the two germline ends. The CDR3 consists of 13 residues. The CDR3 sequence is CASRDSNQETQYF. In nucleotides, the CDR3 is TGTGCCAGCAGAGACAGCAACCAAGAGACCCAGTACTTC.

The J gene is TRBJ1-1, the V gene TRBV5-1, with TRBD1 as a possible D gene (6 bases). V dropped 3 bases and J dropped 4 bases, with 19 bases sitting between them. Germline-derived CDR1 and CDR2 are SGHRS and YFSETQ. The CDR3 has 16 residues. CDR3 bases: TGCGCCAGCAGCTCTAATTTACAGGGCGCGGGCACTGAAGCTTTCTTT. It translates to CASSSNLQGAGTEAFF.

This clonotype was picked up a small number of times. The chain links TRBV5-1 to TRBJ2-7; D possibly matches TRBD1 or TRBD2 (5 bases each). Looked up from germline, CDR1 is SGHRS and CDR2 is YFSETQ. The CDR3 has 13 amino acids. V was trimmed by 4 bases and J by 3 bases, leaving 11 bases between them. The CDR3 coding sequence is TGCGCCAGCAGCAACAGTGGGGGCTACGAGCAGTACTTC. It encodes CASSNSGGYEQYF.

This chain uses TRBV5-1 with TRBJ2-6; TRBD1 is a possible D gene (5 bases). The length of the CDR3 is 16 residues. V shed 2 bases and J shed 0 bases, with 9 bases lying between them. Germline lookup yields CDR1 SGHRS and CDR2 YFSETQ. CDR3 sequence: CASSFRGTSGANVLTF. Written as DNA, the CDR3 is TGCGCCAGCAGCTTTAGGGGTACCTCTGGGGCCAACGTCCTGACTTTC.

This clonotype turned up a few times. The CDR3 spells CASSRRQGRNTGELFF. For the CDR3, the DNA is TGTGCCAGCTCACGACGACAGGGACGGAACACCGGGGAGCTGTTTTTT. V is TRBV18 and J is TRBJ2-2; 7 bases are a match to TRBD1. V lost 4 bases, J lost 1 base, and 6 bases stayed unmatched. Germline CDR1 reads KGHSH; CDR2 reads LQKENI. This CDR3 has 16 amino acids. The full variable domain, with the rest looked up from reference TRBV18 and TRBJ2-2, is NAGVMQNPRHLVRRRGQEARLRCSPMKGHSHVYWYRQLPEEGLKFMVYLQKENIIDESGMPKERFSAEFPKEGPSILRIQQVVRGDSAAYFCASSRRQGRNTGELFFGEGSRLTVL.

J is TRBJ2-5 and V is TRBV5-5; possible D gene TRBD2, 6 bases. CDR3 length equals 16 residues. The germline CDR1 and CDR2 sequences are SGHKS and YYEKEE (reference sequence). Trimming took 4 bases from V and 2 from J, leaving 18 bases between them. The CDR3 nucleotides read TGTGCCAGCAGCGCGAAACCCGGGGGAAAACAAGAGACCCAGTACTTC. Encoded protein: CASSAKPGGKQETQYF.

This clonotype showed up many times. This chain connects TRBV27 to TRBJ1-2, with D uncertain. CDR1 and CDR2 from the germline V gene are MNHEY and SMNVEV (reference sequence). The CDR3 is 13 amino acids. Trimming shortened V by 0 bases and J by 2 bases, and 4 bases separated the two germline ends. The CDR3 spells CASSLSENYGYTF. CDR3 coding DNA: TGTGCCAGCAGTTTATCAGAAAACTATGGCTACACCTTC.

The table lists this clonotype with a few counts. The CDR3 sequence is CASSLSGGINIQYF. The CDR3 DNA is TGTGCCAGCAGTTTATCAGGGGGAATAAACATTCAGTACTTC. The J gene is TRBJ2-4, the V gene TRBV12-3 or TRBV12-4, with 7 bases lining up with TRBD1. The V and J ends lost 2 bases and 6 bases, in that order; junction bases with no gene match: 4. This CDR3 spans 14 amino acids.

V usage is TRBV28 and J usage is TRBJ1-5; TRBD1 aligns across 12 bases. V was clipped by 8 bases and J by 1 base; unmatched bases: 3. CDR3 size: 15 residues. The germline V gene has CDR1 MDHEN and CDR2 SYDVKM. The CDR3 sequence is CASGTGGASNQPQHF. The CDR3 DNA reads TGTGCCAGCGGGACAGGGGGCGCGAGCAATCAGCCCCAGCATTTT. Complete variable domain (other parts from reference TRBV28 and TRBJ1-5): DVKVTQSSRYLVKRTGEKVFLECVQDMDHENMFWYRQDPGLGLRLIYFSYDVKMKEKGDIPEGYSVSREKKERFSLILESASTNQTSMYLCASGTGGASNQPQHFGDGTRLSIL.

This clonotype was recorded a few times. The V call is TRBV18, the J call TRBJ2-1, with 7 bases lining up with TRBD2. The CDR3 extends over 16 amino acids. Germline-derived CDR1 and CDR2 are KGHSH and LQKENI. The J segment lost 3 bases and the V segment lost 1 base, leaving 6 bases of the junction unmatched. Here the CDR3 DNA reads TGTGCCAGCTCACCACGGGCGGGAGTGGGCTACAATGAGCAGTTCTTC. The encoded protein is CASSPRAGVGYNEQFF.

This clonotype has just a few counts. The V call is TRBV28, the J call TRBJ2-5, with a tentative D call TRBD1 (6 bases). V was clipped by 5 bases and J by 1 base, with 17 bases between them. Germline loops: CDR1 MDHEN, CDR2 SYDVKM. This CDR3 region has 16 residues. This CDR3 reads CASSPWAGDVQETQYF. CDR3 coding DNA: TGTGCCAGCAGTCCCTGGGCAGGGGACGTCCAAGAGACCCAGTACTTC.

This clonotype turned up a few times. V usage is TRBV2 and J usage is TRBJ2-3; TRBD1 matches at 10 bases. The CDR3 runs 16 residues. Per the germline V gene, CDR1 is SNHLY and CDR2 is FYNNEI. The junction had 11 bases not matched to a gene; V was cut back by 4 bases and J by 7 bases. This CDR3 reads CASSASGTGVPNTQYF. For the CDR3, the DNA is TGTGCCAGCAGTGCCTCCGGGACAGGGGTCCCTAATACGCAGTATTTT.

This clonotype was seen a handful of times. The V call is TRBV28, the J call TRBJ2-2; 8 nucleotides match TRBD1. The J segment lost 3 bases and the V segment lost 3 bases, leaving 9 bases of the junction unmatched. The CDR3 runs to 17 residues. Germline V lookup: CDR1 MDHEN, CDR2 SYDVKM. The CDR3 is CASSFIFTGGDTGELFF. The CDR3 DNA sequence: TGTGCCAGCAGTTTTATCTTCACAGGGGGAGACACCGGGGAGCTGTTTTTT.

The V and J genes are TRBV7-9 and TRBJ2-1, with TRBD2 matching over 11 bases. V shed 2 bases, J shed 9 bases, and the junction held 12 bases outside the gene matches. The germline V gene has CDR1 SEHNR and CDR2 FQNEAQ (reference sequence). The CDR3 length is 17 residues. This CDR3 reads CASSLSVGTSGSGEQFF. The CDR3 DNA sequence: TGTGCCAGCAGCTTATCGGTCGGGACTAGCGGCTCTGGTGAGCAGTTCTTC.

This clonotype was observed a few times. This chain connects TRBV3-1 to TRBJ2-1; 8 positions match TRBD1. Germline V gene data show CDR1 as LGHDT and CDR2 as YNNKEL (reference sequence). The CDR3 covers 16 residues. The V gene end was trimmed by 1 base and the J gene end by 0 bases; junction bases not matched to a gene: 2. In DNA, the CDR3 is TGTGCCAGCAGCCAAGCCGGGACAGGCTCCTACAATGAGCAGTTCTTC. Its translation: CASSQAGTGSYNEQFF.

The chain recombines TRBV5-1 with TRBJ2-5; D ambiguous. CDR1 and CDR2 from the germline V gene are SGHRS and YFSETQ. The CDR3 has 17 residues. Trimming cost V 4 bases and J 0 bases, with 19 bases left between them. CDR3 region: CASSPLTVEVHQETQYF. The DNA of the CDR3 is TGCGCCAGCAGCCCTCTAACCGTAGAGGTCCACCAAGAGACCCAGTACTTC.